Listed below are T cell receptor beta chains from one sample, sequenced in a study of T cells after yellow fever vaccination. TCRdb reprocessed the 5' RACE reads with MiXCR, giving one entry per CDR3 protein. The sample lists 400,000 or so distinct CDR3 sequences; 11% were seen once. Sequencing used PBMCs, obtained on the day of the first yellow fever vaccination. The receptors derive from a young man who received the YFV17D yellow fever vaccine. Both conserved end residues are part of each CDR3. D genes are given only for firm matches. Clone size is not always given. Where it is, it says once, few, many or a class for expanded clones.

TRBV20-1	14	TRBJ1-2	TRBD1	few	TGCAGTGCTACTTCGTTGACAGGGCCCCATGGCTACACCTTC	CSATSLTGPHGYTF
TRBV5-1	14	TRBJ2-3	TRBD1	.	TGCGCCAGCAGCCCAAGACAGGGGTCAGATACGCAGTATTTT	CASSPRQGSDTQYF
TRBV28	14	TRBJ2-5	TRBD1	few	TGTGCCAGCAGTTCAAACAGGGGCGGAGAGACCCAGTACTTC	CASSSNRGGETQYF
TRBV4-2	15	TRBJ1-3	TRBD1	.	TGTGCCAGCAGCTCACGGACAGGGGCTGGAAACACCATATATTTT	CASSSRTGAGNTIYF
TRBV5-1	13	TRBJ2-3	.	few	TGCGCCAGCAGCGGGAGCGAGGCAGATACGCAGTATTTT	CASSGSEADTQYF
TRBV5-4	14	TRBJ2-1	.	few	TGTGCCAGCAGATACGGCCCCGGGGACAATGAGCAGTTCTTC	CASRYGPGDNEQFF
TRBV5-4	14	TRBJ1-2	.	few	TGTGCCTCCCTCCCGGGGGGTGATCACTATGGCTACACCTTC	CASLPGGDHYGYTF
TRBV2	15	TRBJ2-3	.	.	TGTGCCAGCAGTTCACGACAGTGGGGCACAGATACGCAGTATTTT	CASSSRQWGTDTQYF
TRBV2	14	TRBJ2-7	.	.	TGTGCCAGCGGCGATGGACACTTGACCTACGAGCAGTACTTC	CASGDGHLTYEQYF
TRBV18	14	TRBJ1-2	.	.	TGTGCCAGCTCACCACAAGGCCAGTCGGGTGGCTACACCTTC	CASSPQGQSGGYTF
TRBV5-1	16	TRBJ2-1	TRBD2	few	TGCGCCAGCAGCCGGATTACTAGCGGGGGGGCTGGTGAGCAGTTCTTC	CASSRITSGGAGEQFF
TRBV4-3	17	TRBJ1-1	.	many	TGCGCCAGCAGCCAAGAAATTCCGGGAGGGTTGAACACTGAAGCTTTCTTT	CASSQEIPGGLNTEAFF
TRBV5-1	15	TRBJ2-3	TRBD1	many	TGCGCCAGCAGCTTGTCAGGACAGGAGTATGATACGCAGTATTTT	CASSLSGQEYDTQYF
TRBV7-2	12	TRBJ2-3	.	few	TGTGCCAGCAGCTTTTTTGGAGATACGCAGTATTTT	CASSFFGDTQYF
TRBV27	15	TRBJ1-1	TRBD1	few	TGTGCCAGCAGTGGGGACAGGAGATTGAACACTGAAGCTTTCTTT	CASSGDRRLNTEAFF
TRBV28	14	TRBJ2-3	.	many	TGTGCCAGCAGCTTACAGGGCGGGGAAGATACGCAGTATTTT	CASSLQGGEDTQYF